What follows are 32 T cell receptor beta chains derived from one specimen sequenced in a study of blood T cell repertoires in COVID-19. Using immunoSEQ multiplex PCR, the repertoire was profiled, and TCRdb retains in-frame clones only, with some absent. Here the sample spans approximately 100,000 clones, 80% to 90% being singletons. Sequenced: peripheral blood. The source of these receptors is a woman aged 80 or over with acute or convalescent COVID-19.

This chain links TRBV28 with TRBJ2-1; D is ambiguous. The CDR3 loop spans 16 amino acids. Per germline, CDR1 MDHEN and CDR2 SYDVKM. Trimming took off 1 base at V and 5 bases at J, with 15 bases between the two ends. CDR3 sequence (DNA): TGTGCCAGCAGTTTATCGGGTCCTCTTCGGGACAATGAGCAGTTCTTC. Translated: CASSLSGPLRDNEQFF.

This chain links TRBV30 with TRBJ1-2; 9 bases are a match to TRBD1. The CDR3 extends over 14 amino acids. CDR1 and CDR2 (germline): GTSNPN, SVGIG (reference sequence). V was pared by 3 bases and J by 8 bases, with 10 bases of the junction left unmatched. The CDR3 DNA reads TGTGCCTGGAGGGACACAGGGGGCGCGACGGGCTACACCTTC. This encodes CAWRDTGGATGYTF.

The chain carries TRBV7-2 and TRBJ2-1, with TRBD1 as a possible D gene (6 bases). V lost 11 bases to trimming and J lost 0 bases, with 17 bases between them. Germline-derived CDR1 and CDR2 are SGHTA and FQGNSA. The CDR3 is made up of 15 amino acids. The CDR3 loop is CAGGPAAGSYNEQFF. The CDR3 coding sequence is TGTGCCGGGGGCCCGGCGGCCGGCTCCTACAATGAGCAGTTCTTC.

This clone has only one observation. The V gene is TRBV6-6, the J gene TRBJ1-1, with D unresolved. The CDR3 contains 14 residues. CDR1 and CDR2 from the germline V gene are MNHNY and SVGAGI (reference sequence). With 4 bases removed from V and 2 bases from J, the gap between germline ends came to 11 bases. The CDR3 protein is CASSSQLTNTEAFF. CDR3 sequence (DNA): TGTGCCAGCAGTTCACAGTTAACTAACACTGAAGCTTTCTTT.

The CDR3 reads CASSYSFGSEQFF. The CDR3 nucleotides are TGTGCCAGCAGTTACTCGTTCGGTAGTGAGCAGTTCTTC. This chain uses TRBV6-6 with TRBJ2-1; no definite D call. The CDR3 totals 13 residues. V lost 0 bases and J 9 bases, leaving 9 bases between the germline ends. In germline, CDR1 is MNHNY, CDR2 SVGAGI (reference sequence).

V is TRBV7-6 and J is TRBJ1-3, with 7 positions matching TRBD1. The CDR3 has 14 residues. The ends lost 5 bases at V and 0 bases at J; junction bases unmatched: 1. Germline V CDR1 and CDR2: SGHVS, FNYEAQ. The CDR3 loop is CASSGTDSGNTIYF. CDR3 DNA sequence: TGTGCCAGCAGCGGGACAGACTCTGGAAACACCATATATTTT.

CDR3 residues: CASSLVGTPNEQFF. In DNA, the CDR3 is TGTGCCAGCAGCTTAGTGGGGACACCCAATGAGCAGTTCTTC. J is TRBJ2-1 and V is TRBV7-2, with D perhaps matching TRBD1 (6 bases). Trimming shortened V by 1 base and J by 6 bases, and 10 bases separated the two germline ends. Germline V gene data show CDR1 as SGHTA and CDR2 as FQGNSA. This CDR3 has 14 residues.

The rearrangement links TRBV27 to TRBJ2-2, with 11 bases lining up with TRBD1. CDR1 is MNHEY, CDR2 SMNVEV, per germline (reference sequence). V lost 5 bases to trimming and J lost 6 bases; unmatched junction nucleotides: 8. The CDR3 totals 16 residues. CDR3 DNA: TGTGCCAGCAGTCCACGGACAGGGGGCCGACCCGGGGAGCTGTTTTTT. Amino acid sequence: CASSPRTGGRPGELFF.

J is TRBJ1-2 and V is TRBV29-1; D uncertain. Germline-derived CDR1 and CDR2 are SQVTM and ANQGSEA. The CDR3 has 12 amino acids. V was pared by 0 bases and J by 1 base, with 3 bases between. Here the CDR3 reads CSVEESNYGYTF. As DNA, the CDR3 is TGCAGCGTTGAAGAGAGTAACTATGGCTACACCTTC.

The chain has TRBV4-1 and TRBJ1-1; a possible D gene is TRBD1 (6 bases). Trimming cost V 2 bases and J 0 bases, with 10 bases left between them. The CDR3 has 15 amino acids. Germline assignment: CDR1 MGHRA and CDR2 YSYEKL. CDR3 sequence reads: CASSQWDTLNTEAFF. In nucleotides, the CDR3 is TGCGCCAGCAGCCAATGGGACACTTTGAACACTGAAGCTTTCTTT.

V gene TRBV7-9 combines with J gene TRBJ1-4; 7 bases are a match to TRBD1. This CDR3 is built from 17 residues. After removal of 5 bases from V and 5 bases from J, the junction contained 14 bases not matched to a gene. Germline CDR1 and CDR2: SEHNR and FQNEAQ (reference sequence). The CDR3 bases are TGTGCCAGCAGCGTCTCCGCCCCGGGACAGATCAATGAAAAACTGTTTTTT. It yields the protein CASSVSAPGQINEKLFF.

CDR3 residues: CASSLQGISNEKLFF. CDR3 sequence (DNA): TGCGCCAGCAGCTTACAGGGTATTTCTAATGAAAAACTGTTTTTT. The chain is built from TRBV5-1 and TRBJ1-4; perhaps TRBD1 as D (6 bases). Germline CDR1 SGHRS, CDR2 YFSETQ. V was clipped by 2 bases and J by 3 bases, with 11 bases between them. This CDR3 region has 15 residues. Using reference TRBV5-1 and TRBJ1-4 for the parts outside the CDR3, the full variable domain is KAGVTQTPRYLIKTRGQQVTLSCSPISGHRSVSWYQQTPGQGLQFLFEYFSETQRNKGNFPGRFSGRQFSNSRSEMNVSTLELGDSALYLCASSLQGISNEKLFFGSGTQLSVL.

The V gene is TRBV3-1 (or the pseudogene TRBV3-2), the J gene TRBJ2-1; 8 nucleotides match TRBD2. The V and J ends lost 1 base and 0 bases, in that order; junction bases with no gene match: 5. The length of the CDR3 is 17 residues. From germline, CDR1 is LGHDT and CDR2 YNNKEL (reference sequence). CDR3 amino acids: CASSQGLAGGSYNEQFF. CDR3 DNA sequence: TGTGCCAGCAGCCAAGGTTTGGCGGGGGGCTCCTACAATGAGCAGTTCTTC.

The chain uses TRBV28 and TRBJ2-5, with 8 bases that match TRBD1. The V gene end was trimmed by 4 bases and the J gene end by 4 bases; junction bases not matched to a gene: 14. This CDR3 is 17 amino acids long. Germline CDR1 and CDR2: MDHEN and SYDVKM. CDR3 nucleotide sequence: TGTGCCAGCAGTTCACAACCGGGACAGGCAAACGGAGAGACCCAGTACTTC. Translated, it gives CASSSQPGQANGETQYF.

This clone was counted a few times. The rearrangement joins TRBV5-6 to TRBJ1-2, with a weak D call TRBD1 (5 bases). V was clipped by 0 bases and J by 8 bases, with 17 bases between them. CDR1 and CDR2 from the germline V gene are SGHDT and YYEEEE. The length of the CDR3 is 15 residues. Written as DNA, the CDR3 is TGTGCCAGCAGCTTGGCTCAGGGTGCGGCGTCGGGCTACACCTTC. Amino acids: CASSLAQGAASGYTF.

The chain employs TRBV6-2 or TRBV6-3 and TRBJ1-1, with unresolved D. Germline CDR1 and CDR2: MNHEY and SVGEGT. CDR3 length: 13 residues. The V end lost 6 bases, the J end lost 7 bases, and 15 bases lay between the germline ends. This CDR3 is CASSQSIGFEAFF. The CDR3 DNA follows: TGTGCCAGCAGCCAATCTATCGGGTTTGAAGCTTTCTTT.

Remarks on this clone: The sample holds other DNA sequences that translate to the same CDR3. This chain links TRBV5-1 with TRBJ2-2, with D tentatively TRBD2 (5 bases). V was cut by 1 base and J by 1 base, with 14 bases left in between. The CDR3 runs to 17 residues. Germline V gives CDR1 SGHRS, CDR2 YFSETQ. CDR3 in amino acids: CASSLRSPGGNTGELFF. The CDR3 DNA reads TGCGCCAGCAGCTTGCGCAGCCCTGGAGGGAACACCGGGGAGCTGTTTTTT. Full variable domain (rest looked up from reference TRBV5-1 and TRBJ2-2): KAGVTQTPRYLIKTRGQQVTLSCSPISGHRSVSWYQQTPGQGLQFLFEYFSETQRNKGNFPGRFSGRQFSNSRSEMNVSTLELGDSALYLCASSLRSPGGNTGELFFGEGSRLTVL.

CDR3 DNA sequence: TGCGCCAGCAGTCCCCCGGGACTAGCGGGGGGATCTAGCACAGATACGCAGTATTTT. Its protein is CASSPPGLAGGSSTDTQYF. This chain uses TRBV10-1 with TRBJ2-3; 15 bases are shared with TRBD2. With 5 bases clipped from V and 0 bases from J, the junction kept 9 bases outside the gene matches. The germline CDR1 and CDR2 sequences are WNHNN and SYGVQD (reference sequence). The CDR3 contains 19 residues.

DNA for the CDR3: TGTGCCAGCAAGCAGTCTCGGGACAGCACCTACGAGCAGTACTTC. Its translation is CASKQSRDSTYEQYF. This chain uses TRBV27 with TRBJ2-7; TRBD1 agrees at 7 bases. The CDR3 covers 15 residues. CDR1 and CDR2 from the germline V gene are MNHEY and SMNVEV (reference sequence). V was clipped by 7 bases and J by 2 bases; unmatched bases: 11.

This chain joins TRBV24-1 and TRBJ2-5, with a tentative D call TRBD2 (6 bases). Trimming removed 4 bases from V and 7 bases from J, with 9 bases in between. In germline, CDR1 is KGHDR, CDR2 SFDVKD. CDR3 length equals 12 residues. CDR3 residues: CATSEAGRTQYF. For the CDR3, the DNA is TGTGCCACCAGTGAGGCGGGGAGGACCCAGTACTTC.

The chain employs TRBV5-1 and TRBJ2-3; 13 bases are shared with TRBD2. J lost 2 bases, V lost 4 bases, and 10 bases had no gene match. From germline, CDR1 is SGHRS and CDR2 YFSETQ. The CDR3 contains 18 residues. As DNA, the CDR3 is TGCGCCAGCAGCCGAACCACTAGCGGGGGGGCCGCCACAGATACGCAGTATTTT. Its protein product is CASSRTTSGGAATDTQYF. The variable domain in full, with the rest retrieved from reference TRBV5-1 and TRBJ2-3, is KAGVTQTPRYLIKTRGQQVTLSCSPISGHRSVSWYQQTPGQGLQFLFEYFSETQRNKGNFPGRFSGRQFSNSRSEMNVSTLELGDSALYLCASSRTTSGGAATDTQYFGPGTRLTVL.

The CDR3 sequence: CASSPGTGYGYTF. As DNA, the CDR3 is TGTGCCAGCAGCCCTGGGACAGGGTATGGCTACACCTTC. The chain has TRBV5-6 and TRBJ1-2; 9 bases are shared with TRBD1. The trim removed 4 bases at V and 5 bases at J, leaving 3 bases unmatched. Germline CDR1 is SGHDT and CDR2 is YYEEEE. This CDR3 has 13 residues.

V and J are TRBV6-2 or TRBV6-3 and TRBJ2-7, with D maybe TRBD1 (5 bases). Germline-derived CDR1 and CDR2 are MNHEY and SVGEGT. The V end was cut by 5 bases, the J end by 0 bases, with 23 bases between. This CDR3 spans 18 amino acids. The CDR3 protein is CASSRTRAFNINSYEQYF. Written as DNA, the CDR3 is TGTGCCAGCAGTAGGACACGCGCCTTTAATATTAACTCCTACGAGCAGTACTTC.

This chain uses TRBV14 with TRBJ1-3, with D perhaps matching TRBD1 (6 bases). Germline V gene sequence: CDR1 SGHDN, CDR2 FVKESK. The CDR3 is made up of 14 amino acids. Trimming cost V 6 bases and J 3 bases, with 12 bases left between them. In DNA, the CDR3 is TGTGCCAGCAGGTCCACAGGGTTTGGAAACACCATATATTTT. Its protein product is CASRSTGFGNTIYF.

The chain employs TRBV5-5 and TRBJ1-1; the D is unclear. The germline V gene has CDR1 SGHKS and CDR2 YYEKEE (reference sequence). V was shortened by 4 bases and J by 1 base, with 14 bases between the two germline ends. The CDR3 consists of 15 residues. As DNA, the CDR3 is TGTGCCAGCAGCCATGAGGGAAATCCGAACACTGAAGCTTTCTTT. As protein: CASSHEGNPNTEAFF. Using reference TRBV5-5 and TRBJ1-1 for the parts outside the CDR3, the full variable domain is DAGVTQSPTHLIKTRGQQVTLRCSPISGHKSVSWYQQVLGQGPQFIFQYYEKEERGRGNFPDRFSARQFPNYSSELNVNALLLGDSALYLCASSHEGNPNTEAFFGQGTRLTVV.

The chain carries TRBV10-3 and TRBJ2-3; 9 bases fit TRBD2. The ends lost 8 bases at V and 6 bases at J; junction bases unmatched: 12. The CDR3 is 15 residues long. The germline V gene has CDR1 ENHRY and CDR2 SYGVKD. CDR3 amino acids: CAIQGGSGGQDTQYF. The CDR3 nucleotides are TGTGCCATCCAGGGTGGTAGCGGGGGCCAGGATACGCAGTATTTT.

V gene TRBV5-1 combines with J gene TRBJ2-1; 7 bases are shared with TRBD2. CDR3 length: 15 amino acids. J gave up 2 bases and V 3 bases, and 5 bases lay outside the gene matches. Germline V CDR1 and CDR2: SGHRS, YFSETQ. CDR3 residues: CASSWTAGAYNEQFF. Written as DNA, the CDR3 is TGCGCCAGCAGCTGGACGGCGGGGGCCTACAATGAGCAGTTCTTC. The whole variable domain, remainder taken from reference TRBV5-1 and TRBJ2-1, is KAGVTQTPRYLIKTRGQQVTLSCSPISGHRSVSWYQQTPGQGLQFLFEYFSETQRNKGNFPGRFSGRQFSNSRSEMNVSTLELGDSALYLCASSWTAGAYNEQFFGPGTRLTVL.

This clone was found a few times. The CDR3 sequence is CASSQGLANNEQFF. The CDR3 DNA is TGCGCCAGCAGCCAGGGACTAGCAAACAATGAGCAGTTCTTC. This chain links TRBV4-3 with TRBJ2-1; TRBD2 agrees at 9 bases. Per germline, CDR1 LGHNA and CDR2 YSLEER. There are 14 residues in the CDR3. V lost 3 bases, J lost 5 bases, and 2 bases stayed unmatched.

This chain connects TRBV6-5 to TRBJ2-1; 7 nucleotides match TRBD2. The V segment lost 2 bases and the J segment 3 bases; nucleotides outside the gene matches: 7. The germline gives CDR1 MNHEY, CDR2 SVGAGI. The CDR3 spans 16 residues. This chain's CDR3 is CASSYDGGGSYNEQFF. Written as DNA, the CDR3 is TGTGCCAGCAGTTACGATGGGGGGGGAAGCTACAATGAGCAGTTCTTC.

The V and J genes are TRBV6-5 and TRBJ2-2, with D possibly matching TRBD2 (5 bases). The CDR3 extends over 15 amino acids. Germline assignment: CDR1 MNHEY and CDR2 SVGAGI. V was clipped by 6 bases and J by 7 bases, with 18 bases between them. The CDR3 sequence: CASRGERVLSGELFF. CDR3 nucleotide sequence: TGTGCCAGCAGGGGAGAAAGGGTTTTGAGCGGGGAGCTGTTTTTT.

This chain uses TRBV19 with TRBJ2-7; D possibly corresponds to TRBD1 (5 bases). The germline gives CDR1 LNHDA, CDR2 SQIVND (reference sequence). The V end was cut by 1 base, the J end by 1 base, with 5 bases between. This CDR3 comprises 13 residues. CDR3 region: CASSIGQSYEQYF. For the CDR3, the DNA is TGTGCCAGTAGTATAGGACAGTCCTACGAGCAGTACTTC.

The J gene is TRBJ2-7, the V gene TRBV10-3; TRBD2 matches at 12 bases. The CDR3 sequence is 15 residues long. J gave up 3 bases and V 2 bases, and 2 bases lay outside the gene matches. Germline-derived CDR1 and CDR2 are ENHRY and SYGVKD. The CDR3 DNA is TGTGCCATCAGTGAGCGGACTAGCGGGGACTACGAGCAGTACTTC. It translates to CAISERTSGDYEQYF.